These 3 T cell receptor beta chains share one sample of origin, sequenced in a study of cytomegalovirus exposure and HLA in healthy donors. Researchers ran the PCR with 60 Vbeta and 13 Jbeta primers. The repertoire was sequenced with immunoSEQ multiplex PCR; TCRdb's copy has only in-frame clones and lacks some. The sample includes hundreds of thousands of clones, around 89% of them seen just once. Sequenced sample: PBMCs. All receptors derive from a woman aged 18 to 35 in good health and CMV-seronegative.

The chain has TRBV7-9 and TRBJ2-1, with a tentative D call TRBD1 (6 bases). V was clipped by 8 bases and J by 8 bases, with 13 bases between them. This CDR3 comprises 12 residues. CDR1 and CDR2 from the germline V gene are SEHNR and FQNEAQ (reference sequence). CDR3 sequence reads: CASGTQGYEQFF. CDR3 bases: TGTGCCAGCGGGACACAGGGTTATGAGCAGTTCTTC.

The chain employs TRBV6-6 and TRBJ2-7; 9 bases align to TRBD1. CDR3 length: 13 amino acids. Germline lookup yields CDR1 MNHNY and CDR2 SVGAGI (reference sequence). With V trimmed by 5 bases and J by 4 bases, 3 bases remained unmatched. CDR3 sequence: CASSRDRDYEQYF. Here the CDR3 DNA reads TGTGCCAGCAGTCGGGACAGGGATTACGAGCAGTACTTC.

For this clone: This CDR3 is also generated by other DNA sequences in the sample. V and J are TRBV5-4 and TRBJ2-2, with 8 bases matching TRBD1. Germline V gene data show CDR1 as SGHNT and CDR2 as YYREEE (reference sequence). This CDR3 contains 15 residues. J gave up 2 bases and V 4 bases, and 4 bases lay outside the gene matches. CDR3 sequence (DNA): TGTGCCAGCAGCCTCGACAGGGGTAACACCGGGGAGCTGTTTTTT. Translation gives CASSLDRGNTGELFF.